These T cell receptor beta chains were read from a single sample in a study of OX40 agonist ivuxolimab in advanced cancers. The data were produced by immunoSEQ multiplex PCR, yet TCRdb's version contains in-frame clones alone and is incomplete. The sample has over 65,000 clones; 92% are singletons. Material: CD4+ or CD8+ T cells sorted from blood, obtained in a trial of the OX40 agonist ivuxolimab. The receptors derive from an adult with an advanced solid tumor such as melanoma, head and neck, liver or kidney cancer. Both conserved end residues are trimmed from each CDR3. Fields, in order: CDR3 protein, J gene, V gene.

ASRKVGTSGRAKDEQF,TRBJ2-1,TRBV7-2
SVGLGRDEQF,TRBJ2-1,TRBV29-1
ACQTGALYNEQF,TRBJ2-1,TRBV30
ASSQDPGEETQY,TRBJ2-5,TRBV4-2
ASSMDLDGYGQY,TRBJ2-7,TRBV19
ASSIHRWGETNEKLF,TRBJ1-4,TRBV28
ASSPDPGAYGYT,TRBJ1-2,TRBV7-2
ASARQRQETQY,TRBJ2-5,TRBV19
ASSPHNGAATYEQY,TRBJ2-7,TRBV11-2
ASSVAGDRVTEAF,TRBJ1-1,TRBV9
ASSGRGHGANVLT,TRBJ2-6,TRBV19
ASSPSSSSLYEQY,TRBJ2-7,TRBV7-7
ASSLGGNTGELF,TRBJ2-2,TRBV11-3
ASSRPQETQY,TRBJ2-5,TRBV7-2
ASSLQGPTYEQY,TRBJ2-7,TRBV27
ASSPAVNTEAF,TRBJ1-1,TRBV18
ASSQKNPRERPNTGELF,TRBJ2-2,TRBV23-1
ASSPRLDSYSGNTIY,TRBJ1-3,TRBV19
ASSQVKGNTEAF,TRBJ1-1,TRBV4-2
SVQTSGSGQETQY,TRBJ2-5,TRBV29-1
AISQVSYEQY,TRBJ2-7,TRBV10-3
ASSYSTPTETQY,TRBJ2-5,TRBV6-5
ASSYLGTASYEQY,-,TRBV6-5
ASSRLGGTQGPQH,TRBJ1-5,TRBV19
ASSFLAGRGTDTQY,TRBJ2-3,TRBV6-5
ASSQRLGSWQDYEQY,TRBJ2-7,TRBV4-1
AWTKKGGMPEAF,TRBJ1-1,TRBV30
ASSLQAAEPQETQY,TRBJ2-5,TRBV4-2
ASRTDSYNEQF,TRBJ2-1,TRBV5-4
ASSQDYATTYYEQY,TRBJ2-7,TRBV4-2
ASSLGLAGTYEQY,TRBJ2-7,TRBV13
SVEGGGGGETQY,TRBJ2-5,TRBV29-1
ASSRPGQAYEQY,TRBJ2-7,TRBV28
ASSKGGNWGQPQH,TRBJ1-5,TRBV6-1
AWSVRGLGTGELF,TRBJ2-2,TRBV30
ASSMSVSATNEKLF,TRBJ1-4,TRBV19
ASSPPTGKAKNIQY,TRBJ2-4,TRBV18
AISRGAGTGTGYEQY,TRBJ2-7,TRBV10-3
ASSLVDDGYT,TRBJ1-2,TRBV11-3
ASSPQGAMTGELF,TRBJ2-2,TRBV27
ASSLWSGQETQY,TRBJ2-5,TRBV7-2
ASSPAVGTDTQY,TRBJ2-3,TRBV18
ASSLVSEQF,TRBJ2-1,TRBV11-3
ASSPSGGYEQY,TRBJ2-7,TRBV18
ASRRDSPNTEAF,TRBJ1-1,TRBV2
ASSYSLQVASEQY,TRBJ2-7,TRBV6-6
ASRTVNTEAF,TRBJ1-1,TRBV11-2
ATSRGQAHEQY,TRBJ2-7,TRBV15
ASSLGDYNEQF,TRBJ2-1,TRBV5-1
ASRHRDHYGYT,TRBJ1-2,TRBV11-3
ASSEDRGSNQPQH,TRBJ1-5,TRBV19
ASSVDPGGPGEQY,TRBJ2-7,TRBV9
ASSIGGGADEKLF,TRBJ1-4,TRBV19